These 14 T cell receptor beta chains were all obtained from the same sample, sequenced in a study of cytomegalovirus exposure and HLA in healthy donors. This PCR relied on a set of 60 Vbeta primers and 13 Jbeta primers. The table came from immunoSEQ multiplex PCR; TCRdb's copy has only in-frame clones and leaves some out. The sample has about 130,000 clones, around 82% seen once; the top ten hold approximately 3.6%. The sample comprised PBMCs. These receptors were collected from a woman in her thirties or forties in good health and CMV-seropositive.

J is TRBJ2-2 and V is TRBV7-6, with TRBD2 matching 11 bases. Per the germline V gene, CDR1 is SGHVS and CDR2 is FNYEAQ. Trimming cost V 1 base and J 4 bases; bases outside gene matches: 2. CDR3 length: 16 amino acids. CDR3 in amino acids: CASSLGTSGSTGELFF. The CDR3, as DNA: TGTGCCAGCAGCTTAGGGACTAGCGGGTCCACCGGGGAGCTGTTTTTT. The full variable domain, its missing parts supplied by reference TRBV7-6 and TRBJ2-2, is GAGVSQSPRYKVTKRGQDVALRCDPISGHVSLYWYRQALGQGPEFLTYFNYEAQQDKSGLPNDRFSAERPEGSISTLTIQRTEQRDSAMYRCASSLGTSGSTGELFFGEGSRLTVL.

This chain joins TRBV28 and TRBJ1-5; TRBD1 is a possible D gene (5 bases). Trimming shortened V by 3 bases and J by 2 bases, and 14 bases separated the two germline ends. Germline loops: CDR1 MDHEN, CDR2 SYDVKM. This CDR3 spans 16 amino acids. The CDR3 is CASSFSGDWGNQPQHF. As DNA, the CDR3 is TGTGCCAGCAGTTTTTCGGGGGACTGGGGCAATCAGCCCCAGCATTTT. Looking up the rest from reference TRBV28 and TRBJ1-5 gives the full variable domain: DVKVTQSSRYLVKRTGEKVFLECVQDMDHENMFWYRQDPGLGLRLIYFSYDVKMKEKGDIPEGYSVSREKKERFSLILESASTNQTSMYLCASSFSGDWGNQPQHFGDGTRLSIL.

Only a few counts were recorded for this clone. This rearrangement joins TRBV6-4 to TRBJ2-2, with 8 bases lining up with TRBD1. V lost 5 bases and J lost 6; bases outside the gene matches: 5. The CDR3 is 14 amino acids. CDR1 is MRHNA, CDR2 SNTAGT, per germline. The DNA of the CDR3 is TGTGCCAGCAGTACGACAGGGGAGGCCGGGGAGCTGTTTTTT. Translating it yields CASSTTGEAGELFF.

The rearrangement joins TRBV9 to TRBJ2-5, with no clear D. The CDR3 runs to 14 residues. Trimming stripped 2 bases from V and 5 bases from J, with 13 bases between. CDR1 and CDR2 (germline): SGDLS, YYNGEE. CDR3 sequence reads: CASSVYGSFETQYF. The CDR3 DNA reads TGTGCCAGCAGCGTGTACGGGTCGTTCGAGACCCAGTACTTC.

Comments on this clone: At one end the junction does not follow the germline gene, possibly because of a read error. The genes are TRBV9 and TRBJ1-2; TRBD1 might be the D (6 bases). Germline V CDR1 and CDR2: SGDLS, YYNGEE. This CDR3 is 14 amino acids long. As DNA, the CDR3 is TGTGCCAGCAGCGCCAGGACAGCCAACTATGGCTACACCTTT. Its translation is CASSARTANYGYTF.

CDR3 sequence reads: CASSDREFHNEQFF. The CDR3 bases are TGTGCCAGTAGTGACCGGGAGTTCCACAATGAGCAGTTCTTC. The rearrangement links TRBV19 to TRBJ2-1; a weak D match, TRBD2 (6 bases). From germline, CDR1 is LNHDA and CDR2 SQIVND (reference sequence). The CDR3 loop spans 14 amino acids. Trimming removed 5 bases at V and 5 bases at J, with 13 bases between.

The rearrangement joins TRBV2 to TRBJ2-3; 8 bases fit TRBD2. The V and J ends lost 7 bases and 3 bases, in that order; junction bases with no gene match: 12. CDR3 size: 16 residues. The germline V gene has CDR1 SNHLY and CDR2 FYNNEI. DNA of the CDR3: TGTGCCAGCACCCAACTAGCGGCCCGGGGAACAGATACGCAGTATTTT. Its translation: CASTQLAARGTDTQYF.

This chain uses TRBV7-3 with TRBJ2-1; TRBD2 matches at 9 bases. V lost 4 bases and J lost 5; bases outside the gene matches: 12. CDR1 and CDR2 from the germline V gene are SGHTA and FQGTGA. This CDR3 spans 17 amino acids. The CDR3 protein is CASSSPLAGDTNNEQFF. DNA for the CDR3: TGTGCCAGCAGCTCCCCGTTAGCGGGAGACACAAACAATGAGCAGTTCTTC.

This clone has only one observation. This chain links TRBV19 with TRBJ2-3; a possible D gene is TRBD1 (6 bases). Germline CDR1 reads LNHDA; CDR2 reads SQIVND (reference sequence). The CDR3 extends over 16 amino acids. Trimming removed 4 bases at V and 3 bases at J, with 17 bases between. The CDR3 here is CASSRRDTQRTDTQYF. CDR3 DNA: TGTGCCAGTAGTAGACGGGACACCCAGAGGACAGATACGCAGTATTTT. The whole variable domain, remainder taken from reference TRBV19 and TRBJ2-3, is DGGITQSPKYLFRKEGQNVTLSCEQNLNHDAMYWYRQDPGQGLRLIYYSQIVNDFQKGDIAEGYSVSREKKESFPLTVTSAQKNPTAFYLCASSRRDTQRTDTQYFGPGTRLTVL.

The rearrangement uses TRBV5-1 and TRBJ1-1; 7 bases line up with TRBD1. Trimming cost V 1 base and J 4 bases; bases outside gene matches: 10. Germline CDR1 reads SGHRS; CDR2 reads YFSETQ. CDR3 size: 16 residues. CDR3 nucleotides: TGCGCCAGCAGCTTGCCGGGACAGATAGTTAGCACTGAAGCTTTCTTT. It codes for CASSLPGQIVSTEAFF.

V gene TRBV5-1 combines with J gene TRBJ2-3; D unclear. V shed 0 bases and J shed 0 bases, with 8 bases lying between them. This CDR3 region has 15 residues. The germline V gene encodes CDR1 SGHRS and CDR2 YFSETQ. The CDR3 loop is CASSLDSPSTDTQYF. CDR3 nucleotide sequence: TGCGCCAGCAGCTTGGACAGTCCTAGCACAGATACGCAGTATTTT.

The rearrangement links TRBV7-9 to TRBJ2-1; D is ambiguous. CDR3 length equals 12 residues. Trimming stripped 5 bases from V and 5 bases from J, with 7 bases between. CDR1 and CDR2 from the germline V gene are SEHNR and FQNEAQ (reference sequence). CDR3 residues: CASSRPHNEQFF. CDR3 DNA sequence: TGTGCCAGCAGCCGTCCCCACAATGAGCAGTTCTTC.

CDR3 DNA sequence: TGCAGCGTCGGACGGTCAGCGGGAGTCCCCTACAATGAGCAGTTCTTC. Its translation: CSVGRSAGVPYNEQFF. The chain links TRBV29-1 to TRBJ2-1, with 8 nucleotides matching TRBD2. In germline, CDR1 is SQVTM, CDR2 ANQGSEA. The junction had 12 bases not matched to a gene; V was cut back by 6 bases and J by 2 bases. This CDR3 has 16 residues.

The rearrangement uses TRBV7-2 and TRBJ2-7; 12 bases map to TRBD2. Germline CDR1 reads SGHTA; CDR2 reads FQGNSA. V trimming: 6 bases; J trimming: 3 bases; junction bases outside the gene matches: 9. The CDR3 consists of 16 residues. CDR3 region: CASSLDRTSGNYEQYF. Written as DNA, the CDR3 is TGTGCCAGCAGTCTTGACCGGACTAGCGGGAACTACGAGCAGTACTTC.